This T cell receptor (beta chain) was sequenced in a study of OX40 agonist ivuxolimab in advanced cancers. As for the study in general: In this trial design, patients received ivuxolimab intravenously at 0.01 to 10 mg/kg every 2 weeks. Three individuals attained partial responses, comprising one hepatocellular carcinoma case and two cutaneous melanoma cases.

Method: immunoSEQ multiplex PCR; TCRdb's copy keeps in-frame clones and lacks some. Of fewer than 85,000 clones listed, just over 85% are singletons. In its sample, this clone was seen a few times. The germline gives CDR1 SGHRS, CDR2 YFSETQ. The CDR3 has 14 amino acids. With 4 bases clipped from V and 5 bases from J, the junction kept 6 bases outside the gene matches. The starting material was CD4+ or CD8+ T cells sorted from blood, obtained in a trial of the OX40 agonist ivuxolimab. The chain carries TRBV5-1 and TRBJ2-5; 9 nucleotides line up with TRBD2. The clonotype originates from an adult with an advanced solid tumor such as melanoma, head and neck, liver or kidney cancer. The DNA of the CDR3 is TGCGCCAGCAGCCCAGGGACTAGCCTCGAGACCCAGTACTTC. Translating gives CASSPGTSLETQYF.